This T cell receptor (beta chain) was sequenced during a study of shared T cell receptors in the human thymus. The germline V gene has CDR1 LNHNV and CDR2 YYDKDF (reference sequence). This CDR3 has 14 residues. V shed 5 bases and J 4 bases; nucleotides not matched to a gene: 6. Assay used: immunoSEQ multiplex PCR; TCRdb lists only in-frame clones, some missing. The sample consists of 640,000 or so clones, approximately 89% of them appearing once. These same records also appear under a second study, on human thymus T cells. Per that study: Each of the donors was a healthy Finnish infant who was undergoing open corrective cardiac surgery for congenital heart defects.

V is TRBV15 and J is TRBJ2-7; TRBD1 aligns across 9 bases. The sample was thymocytes. The TCR comes from a boy under two years old with a congenital heart defect. CDR3 loop: CATSWTGEAYEQYF. The CDR3 coding sequence is TGTGCCACCAGCTGGACAGGGGAGGCGTACGAGCAGTACTTC.